This T cell receptor beta chain was sequenced during a study of blood T cell repertoires in COVID-19. The overall study: The United States, Italy and Spain were the sources of the acute and convalescent COVID-19 samples. Sample material is recorded as cDNA or gDNA derived from T cells, B-cell-depleted T cells, or PBMCs.

This clone appeared a single time. Germline CDR1 is SGHRS and CDR2 is YFSETQ. This CDR3 contains 14 residues. V was pared by 5 bases and J by 5 bases, with 10 bases of the junction left unmatched. Study processing details: Reference gene primers were amplified, and this amplification served to estimate nucleated cell counts. Some clones are missing from TCRdb's copy, which holds only in-frame ones; the method was immunoSEQ multiplex PCR. V, J and clone size reflect that table, while D and trimming were determined from the DNA. The sample has 95,000 to 150,000 clones, more than 75% seen once. The specimen sequenced was peripheral blood. The TCR originated in a woman aged 65 to 85 with acute or convalescent COVID-19. The rearrangement joins TRBV5-1 to TRBJ2-7; 7 positions match TRBD1. The CDR3 region has the DNA TGCGCCAGCAGTCGGGGACAGCCGATTAACGAGCAGTACTTC. It specifies CASSRGQPINEQYF.